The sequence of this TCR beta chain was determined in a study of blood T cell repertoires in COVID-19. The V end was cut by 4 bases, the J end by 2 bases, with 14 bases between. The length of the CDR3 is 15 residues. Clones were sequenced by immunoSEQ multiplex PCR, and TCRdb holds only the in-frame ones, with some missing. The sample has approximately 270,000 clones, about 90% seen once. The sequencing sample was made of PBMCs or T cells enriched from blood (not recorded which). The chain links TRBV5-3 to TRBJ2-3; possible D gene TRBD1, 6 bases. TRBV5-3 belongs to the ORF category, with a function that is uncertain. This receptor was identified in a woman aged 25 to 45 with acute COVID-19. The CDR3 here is CARSPPGHTTDTQYF. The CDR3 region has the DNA TGTGCCAGAAGCCCGCCGGGACACACCACAGATACGCAGTATTTT.